This is a list of T cell receptor beta chains from one sample in a study of T-cell reconstitution after alpha-beta-depleted transplantation in children. TCRdb analysed the PCR reads with MiXCR anew, one entry per CDR3 protein. Of fewer than 700,000 distinct CDR3 sequences in the sample, about an eighth were seen once. Here the sequenced sample was PBMCs, mostly from graft donor cells, taken 360 days after TCRalphabeta/CD19-depleted stem cell transplant. The receptors here all came from a male patient under 18 who had a stem cell transplant for acute myeloid leukemia, so the T cells may come from the graft donor. Both conserved end residues are part of each CDR3. The D gene is left open where the match is weak. Only some rows state a clone size, as once, few, many or a class for expanded clones.

abundance: many
d_gene: .
j_gene: TRBJ2-5
v_gene: TRBV28
CDR3nt: TGTGCCAGCAGTTCATGGACAGAAAATCAAGAGACCCAGTACTTC
CDR3aa: CASSSWTENQETQYF

abundance: few
d_gene: TRBD2
j_gene: TRBJ2-5
v_gene: TRBV20-1
CDR3nt: TGCAGTGCTAGGGAATCCGGGACTAGCGGGAGGTGGGACCACGTAGAGACCCAGTACTTC
CDR3aa: CSARESGTSGRWDHVETQYF

abundance: .
d_gene: .
j_gene: TRBJ1-5
v_gene: TRBV7-6
CDR3nt: TGTGCCAGCAGCTCCGTGGGTAATCAGCCCCAGCATTTT
CDR3aa: CASSSVGNQPQHF

abundance: many
d_gene: .
j_gene: TRBJ2-3
v_gene: TRBV10-3
CDR3nt: TGTGCCATCAGTGGGGGGACTTCGGTAGATACGCAGTATTTT
CDR3aa: CAISGGTSVDTQYF

abundance: .
d_gene: .
j_gene: TRBJ1-2
v_gene: TRBV20-1
CDR3nt: TGCAGTGCTAGAGGGCTCAGGGGCCAAAACTATGGCTACACCTTC
CDR3aa: CSARGLRGQNYGYTF

abundance: .
d_gene: TRBD2
j_gene: TRBJ2-3
v_gene: TRBV14
CDR3nt: TGTGCCAGCAGTTCTACGGGACTAGCGGTTTTCAGCACAGATACGCAGTATTTT
CDR3aa: CASSSTGLAVFSTDTQYF

abundance: .
d_gene: .
j_gene: TRBJ2-7
v_gene: TRBV7-3
CDR3nt: TGTGCCAGCAGCCCTTTCAGGGTAACCCGCTACGAGCAGTACTTC
CDR3aa: CASSPFRVTRYEQYF

abundance: .
d_gene: TRBD2
j_gene: TRBJ2-2
v_gene: TRBV7-2
CDR3nt: TGTGCCAGCCAGATTAGCGGGAGAACTGCCGGGGAGCTGTTTTTT
CDR3aa: CASQISGRTAGELFF

abundance: once
d_gene: TRBD2
j_gene: TRBJ2-1
v_gene: TRBV3-1
CDR3nt: TGTACCTTCTGTTTCCCTGCCCGGGGCGGGAGGGCAAATGAGCAGTTCTTC
CDR3aa: CTFCFPARGGRANEQFF

abundance: many
d_gene: .
j_gene: TRBJ2-3
v_gene: TRBV2
CDR3nt: TGTGCCAGCAGTTCGGAGGTGGATACGCAGTATTTT
CDR3aa: CASSSEVDTQYF

abundance: .
d_gene: .
j_gene: TRBJ2-1
v_gene: TRBV27
CDR3nt: TGTGCCAGCAGGGCGGCACCATTCAATGAGCAGTTCTTC
CDR3aa: CASRAAPFNEQFF

abundance: few
d_gene: TRBD2
j_gene: TRBJ2-1
v_gene: TRBV10-3
CDR3nt: TGTGCCATCAGCCGGGGACTAGAGGGGAATGAGCAGTTCTTC
CDR3aa: CAISRGLEGNEQFF

abundance: .
d_gene: .
j_gene: TRBJ2-5
v_gene: TRBV11-2
CDR3nt: TGTGCCAGCAAATTAGGGGGGAGCGGTTTTTGGGAGACCCAGTACTTC
CDR3aa: CASKLGGSGFWETQYF

abundance: few
d_gene: TRBD2
j_gene: TRBJ2-2
v_gene: TRBV20-1
CDR3nt: TGCAGTGCTAGAGTTGATAGCGGGAGCGCCGGGGAGCTGTTTTTT
CDR3aa: CSARVDSGSAGELFF

abundance: .
d_gene: .
j_gene: TRBJ2-6
v_gene: TRBV29-1
CDR3nt: TGCAGCGTATGGGGAACTCCCAACTCTGGGGCCAACGTCCTGACTTTC
CDR3aa: CSVWGTPNSGANVLTF